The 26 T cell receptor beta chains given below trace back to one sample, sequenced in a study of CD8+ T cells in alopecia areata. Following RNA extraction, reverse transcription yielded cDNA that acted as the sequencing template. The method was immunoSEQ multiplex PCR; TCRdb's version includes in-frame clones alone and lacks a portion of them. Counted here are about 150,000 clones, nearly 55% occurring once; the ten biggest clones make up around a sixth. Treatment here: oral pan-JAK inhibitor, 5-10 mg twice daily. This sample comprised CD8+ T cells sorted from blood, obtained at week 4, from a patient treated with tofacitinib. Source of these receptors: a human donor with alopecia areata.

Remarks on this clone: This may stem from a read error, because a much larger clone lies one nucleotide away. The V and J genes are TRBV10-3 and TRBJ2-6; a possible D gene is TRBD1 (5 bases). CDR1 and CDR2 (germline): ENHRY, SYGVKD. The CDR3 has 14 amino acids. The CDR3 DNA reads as TGTGCCAGCAGTGACAGCTCTGGGGCCAACGTCCTGACTTTC. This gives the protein CASSDSSGANVLTF.

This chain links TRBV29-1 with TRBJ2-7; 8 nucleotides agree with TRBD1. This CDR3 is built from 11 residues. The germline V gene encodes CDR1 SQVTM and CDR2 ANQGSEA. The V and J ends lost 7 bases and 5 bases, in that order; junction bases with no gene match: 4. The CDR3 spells CSGTGINEQYF. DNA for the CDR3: TGCAGCGGGACAGGGATCAACGAGCAGTACTTC.

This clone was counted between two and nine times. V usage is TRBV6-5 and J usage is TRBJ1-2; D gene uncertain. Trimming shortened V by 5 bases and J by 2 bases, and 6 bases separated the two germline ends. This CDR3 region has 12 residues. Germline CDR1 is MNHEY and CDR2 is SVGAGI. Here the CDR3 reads CASSAANYGYTF. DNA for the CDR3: TGTGCCAGCAGTGCCGCGAACTATGGCTACACCTTC.

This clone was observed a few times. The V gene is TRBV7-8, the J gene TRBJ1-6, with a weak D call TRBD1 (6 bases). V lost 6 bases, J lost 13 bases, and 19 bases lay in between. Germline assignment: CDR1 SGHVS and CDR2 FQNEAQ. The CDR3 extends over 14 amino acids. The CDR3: CASSGQPAGDPLHF. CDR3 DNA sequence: TGTGCCAGCAGTGGACAGCCCGCCGGTGACCCCCTCCACTTT. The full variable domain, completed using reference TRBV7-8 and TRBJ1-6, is GAGVSQSPRYKVAKRGQDVALRCDPISGHVSLFWYQQALGQGPEFLTYFQNEAQLDKSGLPSDRFFAERPEGSVSTLKIQRTQQEDSAVYLCASSGQPAGDPLHFGNGTRLTVT.

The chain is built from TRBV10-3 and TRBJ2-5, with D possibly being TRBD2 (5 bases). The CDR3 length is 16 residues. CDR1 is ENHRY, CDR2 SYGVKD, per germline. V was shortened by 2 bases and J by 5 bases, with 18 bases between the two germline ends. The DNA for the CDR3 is TGTGCCATCAGTGAGAACCAGGAGGCCATCGGGGAGACCCAGTACTTC. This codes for CAISENQEAIGETQYF.

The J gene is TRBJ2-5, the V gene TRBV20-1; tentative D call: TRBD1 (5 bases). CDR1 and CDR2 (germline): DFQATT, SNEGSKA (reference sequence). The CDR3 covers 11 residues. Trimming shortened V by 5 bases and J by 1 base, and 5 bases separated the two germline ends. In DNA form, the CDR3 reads TGCAGTGCTGACAGCCAAGAGACCCAGTACTTC. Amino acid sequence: CSADSQETQYF.

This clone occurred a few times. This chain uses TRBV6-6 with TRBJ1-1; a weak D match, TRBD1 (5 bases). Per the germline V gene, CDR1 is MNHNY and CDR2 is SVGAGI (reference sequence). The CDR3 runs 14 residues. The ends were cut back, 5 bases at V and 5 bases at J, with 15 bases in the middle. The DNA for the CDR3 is TGTGCCAGCAGTGGGACGGGAACTTTAACTGAAGCTTTCTTT. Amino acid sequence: CASSGTGTLTEAFF.

DNA for the CDR3: TGTGCCAGCAGCTCCTCCCCGGGGGTTCAGCCCCAGCATTTT. The encoded protein is CASSSSPGVQPQHF. J is TRBJ1-5 and V is TRBV7-9, with D tentatively TRBD1 (5 bases). Looked up from germline, CDR1 is SEHNR and CDR2 is FQNEAQ (reference sequence). Trimming pared 4 bases from V and 6 bases from J, leaving 13 bases between. There are 14 residues in the CDR3.

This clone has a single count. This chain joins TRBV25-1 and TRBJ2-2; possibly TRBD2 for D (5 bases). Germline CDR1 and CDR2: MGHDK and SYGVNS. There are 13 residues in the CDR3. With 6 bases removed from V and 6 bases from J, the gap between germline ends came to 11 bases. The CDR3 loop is CASSQREAGELFF. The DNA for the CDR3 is TGTGCCAGCAGCCAACGGGAAGCCGGGGAGCTGTTTTTT.

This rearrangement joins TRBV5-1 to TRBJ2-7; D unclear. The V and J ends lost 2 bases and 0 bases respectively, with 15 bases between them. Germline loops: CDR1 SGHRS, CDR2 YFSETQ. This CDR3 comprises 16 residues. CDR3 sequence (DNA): TGCGCCAGCAGCTTCAAGGAAGCCACAAACTCCTACGAGCAGTACTTC. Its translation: CASSFKEATNSYEQYF.

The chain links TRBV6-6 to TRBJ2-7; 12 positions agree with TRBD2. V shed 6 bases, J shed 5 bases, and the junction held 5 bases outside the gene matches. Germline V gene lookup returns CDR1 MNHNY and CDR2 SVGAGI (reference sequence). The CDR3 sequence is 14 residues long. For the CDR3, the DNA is TGTGCCAGCAGCCTAGCGGGGGGGCCTGACGAGCAGTACTTC. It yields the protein CASSLAGGPDEQYF.

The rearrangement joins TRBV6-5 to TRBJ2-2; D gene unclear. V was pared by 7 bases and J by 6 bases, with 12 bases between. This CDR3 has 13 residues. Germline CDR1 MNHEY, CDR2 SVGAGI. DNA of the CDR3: TGTGCCAGCAAACTCCAGGAGCCCGGGGAGCTGTTTTTT. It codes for CASKLQEPGELFF.

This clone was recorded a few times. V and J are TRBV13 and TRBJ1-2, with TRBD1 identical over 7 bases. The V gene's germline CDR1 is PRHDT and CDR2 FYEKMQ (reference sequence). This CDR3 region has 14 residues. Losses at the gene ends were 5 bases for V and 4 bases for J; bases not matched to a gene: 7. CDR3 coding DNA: TGTGCCAGCAGCCGAGGGACAGATTTCTATGGCTACACCTTC. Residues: CASSRGTDFYGYTF. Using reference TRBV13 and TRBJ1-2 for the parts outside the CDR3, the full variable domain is AAGVIQSPRHLIKEKRETATLKCYPIPRHDTVYWYQQGPGQDPQFLISFYEKMQSDKGSIPDRFSAQQFSDYHSELNMSSLELGDSALYFCASSRGTDFYGYTFGSGTRLTVV.

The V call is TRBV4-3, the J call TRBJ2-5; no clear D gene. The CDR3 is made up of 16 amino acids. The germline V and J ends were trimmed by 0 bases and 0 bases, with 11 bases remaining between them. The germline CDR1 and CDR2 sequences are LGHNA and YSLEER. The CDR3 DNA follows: TGCGCCAGCAGCCAAGATCTGTCCGAGTACCAAGAGACCCAGTACTTC. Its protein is CASSQDLSEYQETQYF.

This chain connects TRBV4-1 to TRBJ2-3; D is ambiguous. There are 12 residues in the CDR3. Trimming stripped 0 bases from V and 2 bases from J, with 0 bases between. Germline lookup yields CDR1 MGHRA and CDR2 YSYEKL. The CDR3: CASSQDTDTQYF. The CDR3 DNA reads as TGCGCCAGCAGCCAAGACACAGATACGCAGTATTTT.

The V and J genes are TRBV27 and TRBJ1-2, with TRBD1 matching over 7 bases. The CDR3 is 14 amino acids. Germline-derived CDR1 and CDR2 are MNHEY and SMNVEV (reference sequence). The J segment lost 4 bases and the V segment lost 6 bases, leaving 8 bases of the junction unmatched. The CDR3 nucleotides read TGTGCCAGCAGCCCCCGACAGGGAACCTATGGCTACACCTTC. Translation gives CASSPRQGTYGYTF.

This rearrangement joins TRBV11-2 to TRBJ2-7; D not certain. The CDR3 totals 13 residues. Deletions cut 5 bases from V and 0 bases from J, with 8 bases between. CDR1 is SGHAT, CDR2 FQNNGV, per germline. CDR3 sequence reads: CASSPLSSYEQYF. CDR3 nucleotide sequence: TGTGCCAGCAGCCCCCTGAGCTCCTACGAGCAGTACTTC.

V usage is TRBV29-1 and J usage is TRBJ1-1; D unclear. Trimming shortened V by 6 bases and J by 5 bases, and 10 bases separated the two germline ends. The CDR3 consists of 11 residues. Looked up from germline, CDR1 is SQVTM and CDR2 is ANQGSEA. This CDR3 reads CSVPGRTEAFF. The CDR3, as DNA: TGCAGCGTCCCGGGGAGGACTGAAGCTTTCTTT.

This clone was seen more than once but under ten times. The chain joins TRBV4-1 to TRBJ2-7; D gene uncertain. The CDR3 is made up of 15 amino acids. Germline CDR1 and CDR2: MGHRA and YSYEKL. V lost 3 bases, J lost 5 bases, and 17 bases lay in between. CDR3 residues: CASSHPPALLNEQYF. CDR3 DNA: TGCGCCAGCAGCCACCCCCCTGCCCTCCTGAACGAGCAGTACTTC.

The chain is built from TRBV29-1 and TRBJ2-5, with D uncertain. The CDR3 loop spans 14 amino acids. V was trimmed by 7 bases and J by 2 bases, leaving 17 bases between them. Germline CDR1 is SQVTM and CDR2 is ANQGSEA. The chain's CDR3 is CSADPGPKQETQYF. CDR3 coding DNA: TGCAGCGCTGATCCCGGACCGAAACAAGAGACCCAGTACTTC.

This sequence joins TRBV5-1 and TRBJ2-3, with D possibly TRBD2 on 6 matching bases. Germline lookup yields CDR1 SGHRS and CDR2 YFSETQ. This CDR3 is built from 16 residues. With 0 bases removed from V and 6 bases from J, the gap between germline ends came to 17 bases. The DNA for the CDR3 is TGCGCCAGCAGCTTGGATCCGCGGGGAGAAGCGGATACGCAGTATTTT. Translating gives CASSLDPRGEADTQYF. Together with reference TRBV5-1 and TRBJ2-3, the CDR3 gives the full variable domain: KAGVTQTPRYLIKTRGQQVTLSCSPISGHRSVSWYQQTPGQGLQFLFEYFSETQRNKGNFPGRFSGRQFSNSRSEMNVSTLELGDSALYLCASSLDPRGEADTQYFGPGTRLTVL.

CDR3 sequence (DNA): TGCAGCGTATCGGGATTGGAAAGGGGGCGCCTTTGGGATACAGATACGCAGTATTTT. It is translated as CSVSGLERGRLWDTDTQYF. The gene calls are TRBV29-1 and TRBJ2-3, with 7 bases fitting TRBD1. Trimming removed 6 bases from V and 3 bases from J; junction bases left unmatched: 24. CDR1 and CDR2 (germline): SQVTM, ANQGSEA. The CDR3 is 19 residues long.

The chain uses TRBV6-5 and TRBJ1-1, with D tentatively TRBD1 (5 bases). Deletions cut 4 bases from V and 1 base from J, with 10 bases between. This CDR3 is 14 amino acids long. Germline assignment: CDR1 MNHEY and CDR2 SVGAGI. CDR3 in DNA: TGTGCCAGCAGTTTGGAGGGGTGGAACACTGAAGCTTTCTTT. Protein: CASSLEGWNTEAFF.

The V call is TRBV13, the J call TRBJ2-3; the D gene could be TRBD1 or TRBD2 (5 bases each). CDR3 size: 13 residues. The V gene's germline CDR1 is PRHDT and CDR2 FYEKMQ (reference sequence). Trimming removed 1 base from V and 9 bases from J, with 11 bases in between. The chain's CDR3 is CASSLDRRHTQYF. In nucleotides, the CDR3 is TGTGCCAGCAGCTTAGACAGGAGGCACACGCAGTATTTT. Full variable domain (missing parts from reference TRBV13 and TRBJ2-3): AAGVIQSPRHLIKEKRETATLKCYPIPRHDTVYWYQQGPGQDPQFLISFYEKMQSDKGSIPDRFSAQQFSDYHSELNMSSLELGDSALYFCASSLDRRHTQYFGPGTRLTVL.

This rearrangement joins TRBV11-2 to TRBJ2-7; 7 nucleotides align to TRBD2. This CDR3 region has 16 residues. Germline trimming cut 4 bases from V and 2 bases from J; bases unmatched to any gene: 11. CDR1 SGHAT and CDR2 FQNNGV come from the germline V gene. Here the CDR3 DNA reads TGTGCCAGCAGCTCTTTGCGGGGGTATGTACCCTACGAGCAGTACTTC. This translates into CASSSLRGYVPYEQYF.

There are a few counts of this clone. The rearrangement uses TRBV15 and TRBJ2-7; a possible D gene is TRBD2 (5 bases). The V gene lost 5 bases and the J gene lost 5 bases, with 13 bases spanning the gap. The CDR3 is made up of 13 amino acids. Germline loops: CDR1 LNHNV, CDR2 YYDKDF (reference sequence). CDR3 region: CATSLDSDDEQYF. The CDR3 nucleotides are TGTGCCACCAGCCTGGACTCTGACGACGAGCAGTACTTC.